This T cell receptor beta chain came from a study of T cell clones after liver transplantation. General study findings and limits: Rather than being deleted, graft donor-reactive T cells may have moved into the graft.

The V and J ends lost 2 bases and 3 bases respectively, with 8 bases between them. The CDR3 loop spans 14 amino acids. CDR1 and CDR2 (germline): SGHRS, YFSETQ. To note about this clone: Its antigen remains unknown.

Profiled with immunoSEQ multiplex PCR; TCRdb holds only in-frame clones, not every one. The table has roughly 100,000 clones, 75% to 90% seen once; the top ten hold approximately 0.93%. This sequence originates from a human donor who received a liver transplant. The V gene is TRBV5-1, the J gene TRBJ2-2; D is uncertain. This specimen was CD4+ T cells from blood, taken before liver transplant. CDR3 bases: TGCGCCAGCAGCTTATTCGCGGACACCGGGGAGCTGTTTTTT. Amino acid sequence: CASSLFADTGELFF.